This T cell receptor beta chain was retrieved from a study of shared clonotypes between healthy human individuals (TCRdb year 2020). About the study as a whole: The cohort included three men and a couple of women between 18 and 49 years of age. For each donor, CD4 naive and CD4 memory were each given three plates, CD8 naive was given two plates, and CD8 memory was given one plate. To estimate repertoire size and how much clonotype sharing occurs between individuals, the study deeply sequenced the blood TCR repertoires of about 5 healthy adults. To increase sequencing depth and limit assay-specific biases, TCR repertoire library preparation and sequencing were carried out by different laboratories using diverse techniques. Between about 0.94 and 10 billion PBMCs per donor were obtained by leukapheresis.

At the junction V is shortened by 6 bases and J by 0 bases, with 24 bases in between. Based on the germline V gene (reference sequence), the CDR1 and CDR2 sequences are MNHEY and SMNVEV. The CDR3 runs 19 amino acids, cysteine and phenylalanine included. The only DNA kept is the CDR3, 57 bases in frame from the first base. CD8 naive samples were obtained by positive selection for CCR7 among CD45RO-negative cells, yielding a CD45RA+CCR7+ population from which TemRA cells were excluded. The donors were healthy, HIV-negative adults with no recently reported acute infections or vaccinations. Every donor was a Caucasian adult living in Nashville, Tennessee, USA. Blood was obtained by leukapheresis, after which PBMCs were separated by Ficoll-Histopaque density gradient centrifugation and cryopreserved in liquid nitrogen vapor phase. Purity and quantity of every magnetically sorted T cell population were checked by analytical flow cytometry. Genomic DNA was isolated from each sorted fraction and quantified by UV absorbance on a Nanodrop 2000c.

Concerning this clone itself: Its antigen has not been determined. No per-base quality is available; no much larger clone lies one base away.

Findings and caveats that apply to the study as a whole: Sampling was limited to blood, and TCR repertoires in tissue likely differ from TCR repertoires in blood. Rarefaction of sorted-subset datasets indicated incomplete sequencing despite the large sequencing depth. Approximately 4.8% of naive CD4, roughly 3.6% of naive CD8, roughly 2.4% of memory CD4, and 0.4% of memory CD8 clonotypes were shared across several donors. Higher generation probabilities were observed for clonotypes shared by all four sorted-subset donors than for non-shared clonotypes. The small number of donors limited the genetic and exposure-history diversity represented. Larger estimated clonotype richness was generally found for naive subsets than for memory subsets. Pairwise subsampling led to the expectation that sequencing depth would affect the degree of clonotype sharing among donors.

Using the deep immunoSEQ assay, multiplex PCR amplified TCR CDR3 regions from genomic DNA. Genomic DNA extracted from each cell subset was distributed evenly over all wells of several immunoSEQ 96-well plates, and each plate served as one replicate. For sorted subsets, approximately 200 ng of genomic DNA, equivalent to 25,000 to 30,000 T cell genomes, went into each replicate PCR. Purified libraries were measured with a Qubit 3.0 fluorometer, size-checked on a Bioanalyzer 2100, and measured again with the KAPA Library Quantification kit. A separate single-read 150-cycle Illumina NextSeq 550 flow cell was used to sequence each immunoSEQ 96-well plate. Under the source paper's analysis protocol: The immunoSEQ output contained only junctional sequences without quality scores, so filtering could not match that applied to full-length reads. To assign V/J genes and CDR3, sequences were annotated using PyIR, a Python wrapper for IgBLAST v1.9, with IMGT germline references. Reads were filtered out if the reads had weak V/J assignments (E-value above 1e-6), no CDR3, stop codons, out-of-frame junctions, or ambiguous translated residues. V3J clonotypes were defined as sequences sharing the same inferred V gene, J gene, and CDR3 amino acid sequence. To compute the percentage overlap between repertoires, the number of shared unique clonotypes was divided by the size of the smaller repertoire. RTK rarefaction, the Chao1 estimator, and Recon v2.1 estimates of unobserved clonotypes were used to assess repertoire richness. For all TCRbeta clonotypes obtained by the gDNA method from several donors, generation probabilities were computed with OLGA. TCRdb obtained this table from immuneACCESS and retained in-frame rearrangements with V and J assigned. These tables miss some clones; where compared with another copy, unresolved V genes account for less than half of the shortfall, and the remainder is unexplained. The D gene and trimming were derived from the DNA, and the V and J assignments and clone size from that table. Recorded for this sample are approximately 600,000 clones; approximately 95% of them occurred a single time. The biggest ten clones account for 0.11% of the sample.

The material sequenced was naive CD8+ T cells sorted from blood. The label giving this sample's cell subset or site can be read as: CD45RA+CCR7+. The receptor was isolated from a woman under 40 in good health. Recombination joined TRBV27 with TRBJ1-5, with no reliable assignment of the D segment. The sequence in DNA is TGTGCCAGCAGCTCTGTCTCCCCTGGACGGACTAATAGCAATCAGCCCCAGCATTTT. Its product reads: CASSSVSPGRTNSNQPQHF.